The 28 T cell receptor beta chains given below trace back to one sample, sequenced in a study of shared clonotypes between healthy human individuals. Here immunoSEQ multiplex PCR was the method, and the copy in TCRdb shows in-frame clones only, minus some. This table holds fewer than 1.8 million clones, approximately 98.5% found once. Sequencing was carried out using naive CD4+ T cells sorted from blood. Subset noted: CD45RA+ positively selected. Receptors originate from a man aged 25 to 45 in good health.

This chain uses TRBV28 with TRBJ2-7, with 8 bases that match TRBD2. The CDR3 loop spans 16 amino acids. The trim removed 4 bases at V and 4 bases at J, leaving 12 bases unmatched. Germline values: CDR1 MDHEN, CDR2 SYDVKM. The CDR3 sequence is CASSSAPGTSGYEQYF. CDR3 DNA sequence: TGTGCCAGCAGTTCCGCCCCCGGGACTAGTGGGTACGAGCAGTACTTC.

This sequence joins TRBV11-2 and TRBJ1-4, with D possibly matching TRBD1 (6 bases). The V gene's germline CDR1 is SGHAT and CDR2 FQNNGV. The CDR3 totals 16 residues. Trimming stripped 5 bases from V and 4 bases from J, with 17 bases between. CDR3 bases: TGTGCCAGCAGCCGCCGCAGGGGCGCCCATAATGAAAAACTGTTTTTT. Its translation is CASSRRRGAHNEKLFF.

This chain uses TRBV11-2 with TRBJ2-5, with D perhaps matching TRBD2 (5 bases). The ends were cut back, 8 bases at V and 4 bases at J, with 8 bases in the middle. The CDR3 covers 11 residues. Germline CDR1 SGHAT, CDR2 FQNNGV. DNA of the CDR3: TGTGCCAGCTTCGGAGGAGAGACCCAGTACTTC. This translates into CASFGGETQYF.

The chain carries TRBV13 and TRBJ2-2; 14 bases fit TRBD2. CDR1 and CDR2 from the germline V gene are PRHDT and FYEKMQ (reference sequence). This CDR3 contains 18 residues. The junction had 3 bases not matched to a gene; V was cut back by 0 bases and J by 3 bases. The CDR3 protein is CASSLGGLAGVDTGELFF. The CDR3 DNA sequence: TGTGCCAGCAGCTTAGGGGGACTAGCGGGAGTGGACACCGGGGAGCTGTTTTTT.

CDR3 in DNA: TGTGCCAGCAGTGCTTTTCCAGGCCCCCGGGGAGCTTTCTTT. Its translation: CASSAFPGPRGAFF. The chain employs TRBV6-4 and TRBJ1-1; no definite D call. CDR1 is MRHNA and CDR2 is SNTAGT in the germline V gene. With 4 bases removed from V and 10 bases from J, the gap between germline ends came to 19 bases. This CDR3 is built from 14 residues.

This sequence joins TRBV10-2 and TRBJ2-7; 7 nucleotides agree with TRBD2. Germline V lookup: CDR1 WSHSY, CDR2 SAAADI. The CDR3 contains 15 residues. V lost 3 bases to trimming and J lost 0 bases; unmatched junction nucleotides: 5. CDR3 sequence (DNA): TGCGCCAGCAGTGAACGGGGGAGGGCCTCCTACGAGCAGTACTTC. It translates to CASSERGRASYEQYF.

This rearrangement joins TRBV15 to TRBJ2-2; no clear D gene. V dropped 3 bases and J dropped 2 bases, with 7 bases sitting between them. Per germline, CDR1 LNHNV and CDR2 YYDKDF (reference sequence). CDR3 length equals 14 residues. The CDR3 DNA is TGTGCCACCAGCAGCCCGGGTAACACCGGGGAGCTGTTTTTT. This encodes CATSSPGNTGELFF.

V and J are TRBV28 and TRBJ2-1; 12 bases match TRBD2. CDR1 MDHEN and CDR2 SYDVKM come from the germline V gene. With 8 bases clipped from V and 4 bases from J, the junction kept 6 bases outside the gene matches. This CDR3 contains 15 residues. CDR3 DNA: TGTGCCAGCGGCGCGACTAGCGGGAGTTACAATGAGCAGTTCTTC. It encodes CASGATSGSYNEQFF.

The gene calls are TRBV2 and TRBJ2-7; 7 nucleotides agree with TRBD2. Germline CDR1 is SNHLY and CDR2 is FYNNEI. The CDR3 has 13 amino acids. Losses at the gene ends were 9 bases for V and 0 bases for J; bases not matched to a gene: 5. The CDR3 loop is CARSGGSSYEQYF. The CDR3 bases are TGTGCCAGGTCGGGGGGAAGCTCCTACGAGCAGTACTTC.

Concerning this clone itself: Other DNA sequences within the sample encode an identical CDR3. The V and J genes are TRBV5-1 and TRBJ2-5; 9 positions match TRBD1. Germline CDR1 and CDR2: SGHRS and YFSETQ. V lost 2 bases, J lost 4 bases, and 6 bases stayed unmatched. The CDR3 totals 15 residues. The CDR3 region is CASSFQQGATETQYF. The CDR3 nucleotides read TGCGCCAGCAGCTTCCAACAGGGGGCTACAGAGACCCAGTACTTC.

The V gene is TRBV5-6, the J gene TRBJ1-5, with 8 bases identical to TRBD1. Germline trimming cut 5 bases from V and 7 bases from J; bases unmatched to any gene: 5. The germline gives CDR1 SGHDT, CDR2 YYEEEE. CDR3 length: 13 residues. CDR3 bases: TGTGCCAGCAGTCCGGACAGGGCCCAGCCCCAGCATTTT. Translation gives CASSPDRAQPQHF. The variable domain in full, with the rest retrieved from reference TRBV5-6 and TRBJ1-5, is DAGVTQSPTHLIKTRGQQVTLRCSPKSGHDTVSWYQQALGQGPQFIFQYYEEEERQRGNFPDRFSGHQFPNYSSELNVNALLLGDSALYLCASSPDRAQPQHFGDGTRLSIL.

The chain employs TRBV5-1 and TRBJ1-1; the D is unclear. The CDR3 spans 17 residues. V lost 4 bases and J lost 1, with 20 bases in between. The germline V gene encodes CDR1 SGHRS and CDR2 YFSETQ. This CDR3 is CASSPLPLVGSNTEAFF. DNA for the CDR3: TGCGCCAGCAGCCCCCTCCCATTAGTAGGTTCGAACACTGAAGCTTTCTTT.

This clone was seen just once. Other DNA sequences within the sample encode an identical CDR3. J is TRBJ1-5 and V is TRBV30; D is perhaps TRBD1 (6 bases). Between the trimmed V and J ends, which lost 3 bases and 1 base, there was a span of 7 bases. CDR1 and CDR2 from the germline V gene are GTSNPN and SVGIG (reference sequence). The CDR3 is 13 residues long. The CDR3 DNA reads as TGTGCCTGGAGCGGACAGAGCAATCAGCCCCAGCATTTT. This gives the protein CAWSGQSNQPQHF.

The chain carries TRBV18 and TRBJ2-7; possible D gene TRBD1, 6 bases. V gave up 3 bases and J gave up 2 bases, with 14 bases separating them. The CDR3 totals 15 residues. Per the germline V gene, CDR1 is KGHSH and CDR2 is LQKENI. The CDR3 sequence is CASSPNQDSTYEQYF. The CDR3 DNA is TGTGCCAGCTCACCGAATCAGGACAGTACCTACGAGCAGTACTTC.

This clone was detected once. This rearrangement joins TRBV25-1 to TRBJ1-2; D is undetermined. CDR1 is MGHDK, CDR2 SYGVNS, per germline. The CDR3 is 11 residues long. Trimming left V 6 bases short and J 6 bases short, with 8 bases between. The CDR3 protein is CASSFNDGYTF. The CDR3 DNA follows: TGTGCCAGCAGCTTCAACGATGGCTACACCTTC.

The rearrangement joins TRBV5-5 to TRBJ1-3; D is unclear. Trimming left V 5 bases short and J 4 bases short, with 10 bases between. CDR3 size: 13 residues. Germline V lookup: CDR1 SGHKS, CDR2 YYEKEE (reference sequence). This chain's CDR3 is CASSYPQGNTIYF. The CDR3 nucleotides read TGTGCCAGCAGTTACCCACAGGGAAACACCATATATTTT.

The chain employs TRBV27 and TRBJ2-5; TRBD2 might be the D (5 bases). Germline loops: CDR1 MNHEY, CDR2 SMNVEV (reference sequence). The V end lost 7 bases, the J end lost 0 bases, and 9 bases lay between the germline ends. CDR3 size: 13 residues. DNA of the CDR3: TGTGCCAGCAAACGGGGAGACCAAGAGACCCAGTACTTC. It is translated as CASKRGDQETQYF.

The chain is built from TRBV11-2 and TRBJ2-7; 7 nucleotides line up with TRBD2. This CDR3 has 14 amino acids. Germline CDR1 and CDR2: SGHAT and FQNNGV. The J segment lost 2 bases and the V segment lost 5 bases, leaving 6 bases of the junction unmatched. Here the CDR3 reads CASSTGGGPYEQYF. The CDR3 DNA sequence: TGTGCCAGCAGCACCGGGGGAGGGCCCTACGAGCAGTACTTC.

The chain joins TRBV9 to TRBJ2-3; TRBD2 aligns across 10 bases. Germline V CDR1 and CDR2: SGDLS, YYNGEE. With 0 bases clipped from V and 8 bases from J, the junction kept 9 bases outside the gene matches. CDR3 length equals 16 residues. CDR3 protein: CASSVGTSGRFITQYF. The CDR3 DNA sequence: TGTGCCAGCAGCGTAGGGACTAGCGGCCGATTTATTACGCAGTATTTT.

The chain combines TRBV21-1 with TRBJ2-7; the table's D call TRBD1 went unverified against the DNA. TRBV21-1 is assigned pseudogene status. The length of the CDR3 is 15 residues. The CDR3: CASSHFPQIDYEQYF. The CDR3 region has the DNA TGTGCCAGCAGTCATTTCCCACAGATAGACTACGAGCAGTACTTC.

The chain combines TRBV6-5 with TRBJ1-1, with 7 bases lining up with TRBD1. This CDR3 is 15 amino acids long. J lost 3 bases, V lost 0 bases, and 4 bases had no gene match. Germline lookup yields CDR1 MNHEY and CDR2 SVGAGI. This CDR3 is CASSYSTQGYTEAFF. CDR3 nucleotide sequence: TGTGCCAGCAGTTACTCGACACAGGGGTACACTGAAGCTTTCTTT.

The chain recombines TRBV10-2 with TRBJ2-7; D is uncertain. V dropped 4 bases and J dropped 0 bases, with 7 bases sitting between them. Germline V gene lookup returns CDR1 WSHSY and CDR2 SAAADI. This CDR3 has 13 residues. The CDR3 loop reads CASSGGFSYEQYF. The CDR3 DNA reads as TGCGCCAGCAGTGGTGGTTTCTCCTACGAGCAGTACTTC.

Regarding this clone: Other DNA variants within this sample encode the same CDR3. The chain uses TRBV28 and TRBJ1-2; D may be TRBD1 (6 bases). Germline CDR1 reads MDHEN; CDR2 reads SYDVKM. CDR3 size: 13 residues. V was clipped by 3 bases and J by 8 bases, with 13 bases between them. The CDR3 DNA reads TGTGCCAGCAGTTTGATAGGAGGGGGAGGCTACACCTTC. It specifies CASSLIGGGGYTF.

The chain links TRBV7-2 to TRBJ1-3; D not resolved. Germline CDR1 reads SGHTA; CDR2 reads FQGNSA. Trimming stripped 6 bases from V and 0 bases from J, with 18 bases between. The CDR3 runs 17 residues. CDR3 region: CASSYYWQTSSGNTIYF. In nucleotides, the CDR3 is TGTGCCAGCAGTTACTATTGGCAGACCTCCTCTGGAAACACCATATATTTT.

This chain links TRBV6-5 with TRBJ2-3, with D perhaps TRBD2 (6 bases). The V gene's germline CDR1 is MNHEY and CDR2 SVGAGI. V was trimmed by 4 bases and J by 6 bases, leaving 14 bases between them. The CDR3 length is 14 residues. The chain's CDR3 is CASSSSATGDTQYF. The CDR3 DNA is TGTGCCAGCAGTTCTAGCGCGACCGGCGATACGCAGTATTTT.

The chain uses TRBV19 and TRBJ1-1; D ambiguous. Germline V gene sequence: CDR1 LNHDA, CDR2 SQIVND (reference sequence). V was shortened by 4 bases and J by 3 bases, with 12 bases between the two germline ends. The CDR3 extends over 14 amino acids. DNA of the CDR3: TGTGCCAGTAGTAGCCGGGAGAGGGACACTGAAGCTTTCTTT. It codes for CASSSRERDTEAFF.

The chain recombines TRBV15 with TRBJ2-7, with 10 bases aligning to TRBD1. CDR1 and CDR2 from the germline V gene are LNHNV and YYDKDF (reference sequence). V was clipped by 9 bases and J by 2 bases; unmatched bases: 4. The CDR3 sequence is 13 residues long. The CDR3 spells CATSGTGAYEQYF. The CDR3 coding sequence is TGTGCCACATCCGGGACAGGGGCCTACGAGCAGTACTTC.

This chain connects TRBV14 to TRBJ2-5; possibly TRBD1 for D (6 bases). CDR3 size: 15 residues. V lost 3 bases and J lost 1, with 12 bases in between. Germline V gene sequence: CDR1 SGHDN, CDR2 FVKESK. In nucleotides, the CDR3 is TGTGCCAGCAGCCACCGGACAGTGGGCCAAGAGACCCAGTACTTC. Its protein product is CASSHRTVGQETQYF.